Listed below are T cell receptor beta chains from one sample, sequenced in a study of circulating and synovial CD4+ cells in juvenile arthritis. Method: immunoSEQ multiplex PCR; TCRdb's copy keeps in-frame clones and lacks some. The sample lists about 32,000 clones, 85% to 95% occurring once. Sequencing was performed on CD4+ T cells from blood. Receptor source: a human donor with juvenile idiopathic arthritis. Both conserved end residues are part of each CDR3. The D gene is left open where the match is weak. A row's size may be missing; if present it is once, few, many or a size class.

>TRBV5-6|-|TRBJ2-3|-
TGTGCCAGCAGCCAACTCAACCTTGCTAGCACAGATACGCAGTATTTT
CASSQLNLASTDTQYF
>TRBV7-2|once|TRBJ2-7|TRBD2
TGTGCCAGCAGCCGGTTGGGGGGACTAGCGGGTTTCCCCTACGAGCAGTACTTC
CASSRLGGLAGFPYEQYF
>TRBV5-1|-|TRBJ2-2|-
TGCGCCAGCAGCTTGGTGCAGGCGAACACCGGGGAGCTGTTTTTT
CASSLVQANTGELFF
>TRBV18|-|TRBJ2-7|TRBD1
TGTGCCAGCTCACCGGGACAGGGGGCTCGGGAGCAGTACTTC
CASSPGQGAREQYF
>TRBV5-4|once|TRBJ2-1|TRBD1
TGTGCCAGCAGCCATAAGACCGGGACAGGGGCCTACAATGAGCAGTTCTTC
CASSHKTGTGAYNEQFF
>TRBV9|-|TRBJ2-7|TRBD2
TGTGCCAGCAGCGTAGGCCCCCTAGCGGGAACCTACGAGCAGTACTTC
CASSVGPLAGTYEQYF
>TRBV10-2|-|TRBJ2-5|TRBD1
TGCGCCAGCACCTTGGGACAGGCGGATCGGGAGACCCAGTACTTC
CASTLGQADRETQYF
>TRBV6-1|once|TRBJ1-2|TRBD1
TGTGCCAGCACTCCAGGGGGCCATGGCTACACCTTC
CASTPGGHGYTF
>TRBV5-1|-|TRBJ1-4|-
TGCGCCAGCAGCGGGAGTAATGAAAAACTGTTTTTT
CASSGSNEKLFF
>TRBV30|-|TRBJ2-7|-
TGTGCCTGGGCCGAGTTGCACTACGAGCAGTACTTC
CAWAELHYEQYF
>TRBV6-6|-|TRBJ2-1|TRBD2
TGTGCCAGCAGTTACGGGCGACTAGCGGGACTCAATGAGCAGTTCTTC
CASSYGRLAGLNEQFF
>TRBV28|-|TRBJ2-4|-
TGTGCCAGCAGTTCGAGACAGATTCAGTACTTC
CASSSRQIQYF
>TRBV7-8|-|TRBJ1-3|-
TGTGCCAGCAGCTTAGGCCCTCGCCTTCTTGCGATCTCTGGAAACACCATATATTTT
CASSLGPRLLAISGNTIYF
>TRBV5-1|-|TRBJ2-5|-
TGCGCCAGCAGCTTGGAGGCGGGATTCAAAGAGACCCAGTACTTC
CASSLEAGFKETQYF
>TRBV10-3|-|TRBJ2-7|-
TGTGCCATCAGTGGGGGGCAGGGACACTACGAGCAGTACTTC
CAISGGQGHYEQYF
>TRBV7-3|-|TRBJ1-1|-
TGTGCCAGCAGCATAGTCCTGAACACTGAAGCTTTCTTT
CASSIVLNTEAFF
>TRBV25-1|-|TRBJ1-4|-
TGTGCCAGCAGTGAGTTGAGTGGAACTAATGAAAAACTGTTTTTT
CASSELSGTNEKLFF
>TRBV19|once|TRBJ2-3|TRBD2
TGTGCCAGTAGTACCCCTGGGACTAGATTGACAGATACGCAGTATTTT
CASSTPGTRLTDTQYF
>TRBV5-1|-|TRBJ2-7|-
TGCGCCAGCAGCATAACTACGGCCGAGCAGTACTTC
CASSITTAEQYF
>TRBV19|few|TRBJ2-2|-
TGTGCCAGTCGCGGGTCACCCGGGGAGCTGTTTTTT
CASRGSPGELFF
>TRBV6-1|-|TRBJ1-5|TRBD1
TGTGCCAGCAGGCTCGGACAGGGGAATCAGCCCCAGCATTTT
CASRLGQGNQPQHF
>TRBV19|few|TRBJ2-1|TRBD2
TGTGCCAGTTCTATTACAGCGGCGGGGGGGATTTCTGAGCAGTTCTTC
CASSITAAGGISEQFF
>TRBV7-2|-|TRBJ1-2|-
TGTGCCAGCAGAAAAGGGGAAGGGGACTATGGCTACACCTTC
CASRKGEGDYGYTF
>TRBV6-1|-|TRBJ2-7|TRBD2
TGTGCCAGCAGAGGACTAGCGGTCTCCTACGAGCAGTACTTC
CASRGLAVSYEQYF
>TRBV5-1|-|TRBJ2-7|-
TGCGCCAGCAGCCAGGGTCCCACCGGTGTTGACTCCTACGAGCAGTACTTC
CASSQGPTGVDSYEQYF
>TRBV5-1|-|TRBJ2-1|TRBD2
TGCGCCAGCAGCTCCGGGACTAGCGGGGGTCTAAGTGATGAGCAGTTCTTC
CASSSGTSGGLSDEQFF
>TRBV5-1|-|TRBJ2-3|-
TGCGCCAGCAGCTGGGGGGACAGAAGCACAGATACGCAGTATTTT
CASSWGDRSTDTQYF
>TRBV14|-|TRBJ2-7|TRBD1
TGTGCCAGCAGCCAAGACTGGAGACAGGGAACCTACGAGCAGTACTTC
CASSQDWRQGTYEQYF
>TRBV6-1|-|TRBJ2-7|-
TGTGCCAGCAGTCTCGGTGGGCCCTACGAGCAGTACTTC
CASSLGGPYEQYF
>TRBV5-1|-|TRBJ2-2|TRBD1
TGCGCCAGCAGCTTGCAGGGGGCAGCCGGAGGGGAGCTGTTTTTT
CASSLQGAAGGELFF
>TRBV5-1|-|TRBJ2-3|-
TGCGCCAGCAGCTTGGCCGCCCCGGGCACAGATACGCAGTATTTT
CASSLAAPGTDTQYF
>TRBV28|-|TRBJ2-1|-
TGTGCCAGCAGATTACCTAGGGAGTTTTCCAATGAGCAGTTCTTC
CASRLPREFSNEQFF
>TRBV5-1|-|TRBJ2-7|TRBD1
TGCGCCAGCAGCTTACAAACCGGGACAGGGGAAGAGCAGTACTTC
CASSLQTGTGEEQYF
>TRBV6-5|-|TRBJ1-5|-
TGTGCCAGCAGTTCCCTCTCGGGTGGAGATAATCAGCCCCAGCATTTT
CASSSLSGGDNQPQHF
>TRBV7-3|once|TRBJ2-5|TRBD1
TGTGCCAGCAGCCACGGGACAGGGGGCGGTGAGACCCAGTACTTC
CASSHGTGGGETQYF
>TRBV7-3|-|TRBJ2-3|TRBD1
TGTGCCAGCAGGCTTACAGGGGCAGATACGCAGTATTTT
CASRLTGADTQYF
>TRBV30|-|TRBJ1-5|-
TGTGCCTGGAGTGGGGGGCCAGGCCAGCCCCAGCATTTT
CAWSGGPGQPQHF
>TRBV11-2|-|TRBJ2-7|-
TGTGCCAGCATTGGTCGGCAGGGCCTCTCCTACGAGCAGTACTTC
CASIGRQGLSYEQYF
>TRBV5-8|few|TRBJ2-7|-
TGTGCCAGCAGCTTACAGGGAGAAGGCTACGAGCAGTACTTC
CASSLQGEGYEQYF
>TRBV6-1|-|TRBJ1-2|-
TGTGCCAGCAGTGACCCCTACTATGGCTACACCTTC
CASSDPYYGYTF
>TRBV28|-|TRBJ2-7|TRBD1
TGTGCCAGCAGTTTACTAACCTCGGGACAGGGGGCCATCCCCTACGAGCAGTACTTC
CASSLLTSGQGAIPYEQYF
>TRBV5-1|-|TRBJ1-2|TRBD1
TGCGCCAGCAGCTTGGCTACAGGGGATGGTGGCTACACCTTC
CASSLATGDGGYTF
>TRBV28|-|TRBJ2-1|TRBD1
TGTGCCAGCAGTATCCCCGACAGGGCCCACTCCTACAATGAGCAGTTCTTC
CASSIPDRAHSYNEQFF
>TRBV7-9|-|TRBJ2-5|-
TGTGCCAGCACCCATTTCGGGGACTCCCAAGAGACCCAGTACTTC
CASTHFGDSQETQYF
>TRBV28|-|TRBJ1-2|-
TGTGCCAGCAGTTTATGGGAACAGCCGCTCTATGGCTACACCTTC
CASSLWEQPLYGYTF
>TRBV15|-|TRBJ2-4|TRBD2
TGTGCCACCAGCAGTACCACCGGGACTAGCGGGATTGGGTACTTC
CATSSTTGTSGIGYF